Listed below are T cell receptor beta chains from one sample, sequenced in a study of T cells after yellow fever vaccination. MiXCR, applied by TCRdb to the 5' RACE reads, yields one record per CDR3 protein. Of about 630,000 distinct CDR3 sequences in the sample, roughly 12% were seen once. Sequences were derived from PBMCs, sampled on the day of the yellow fever booster vaccination. All receptors derive from a man aged 25-45 years who received the YFV17D yellow fever vaccine. CDR3s include the opening cysteine and the closing phenylalanine or tryptophan. Each record gives: CDR3 DNA, CDR3 protein, J gene, CDR3 length, clone size, V gene, D gene. A D gene is named only where the DNA matches it firmly. Part of the rows lack a size; the others show once, few, many or a class for expanded clones.

cdr3_nt: TGTGCCAGCAGTTTGGGGGACCTTCCCTACGAGCAGTACTTC
cdr3_aa: CASSLGDLPYEQYF
j_call: TRBJ2-7
cdr3_length: 14
clone_size: .
v_call: TRBV27
d_call: .

cdr3_nt: TGTGCCAGCAGCTTAGCAGGGATAAAGTACTTC
cdr3_aa: CASSLAGIKYF
j_call: TRBJ2-7
cdr3_length: 11
clone_size: few
v_call: TRBV7-8
d_call: .

cdr3_nt: TGTGCCAGCAGTCAGTGGGGCAATGAGCAGTTCTTC
cdr3_aa: CASSQWGNEQFF
j_call: TRBJ2-1
cdr3_length: 12
clone_size: .
v_call: TRBV6-5
d_call: .

cdr3_nt: TGCAGTGCTTGGACTAGCGGCAAAACCGGGGAGCTGTTTTTT
cdr3_aa: CSAWTSGKTGELFF
j_call: TRBJ2-2
cdr3_length: 14
clone_size: few
v_call: TRBV20-1
d_call: TRBD2

cdr3_nt: TGTGCCAGCAGTTACTCGTGGGCGACTAACTATGGCTACACCTTC
cdr3_aa: CASSYSWATNYGYTF
j_call: TRBJ1-2
cdr3_length: 15
clone_size: .
v_call: TRBV6-5
d_call: .

cdr3_nt: TGTGCCAGCAGCTTGGGGACTTTGGGCACCGGGGAGCTGTTTTTT
cdr3_aa: CASSLGTLGTGELFF
j_call: TRBJ2-2
cdr3_length: 15
clone_size: few
v_call: TRBV7-8
d_call: .

cdr3_nt: TGTGCCAGCAGCTTCCTAGCGGATACGCAGTATTTT
cdr3_aa: CASSFLADTQYF
j_call: TRBJ2-3
cdr3_length: 12
clone_size: .
v_call: TRBV7-8
d_call: .

cdr3_nt: TGTGCCAGCAGTTCGGGCGGGAGTGTAACAGATACGCAGTATTTT
cdr3_aa: CASSSGGSVTDTQYF
j_call: TRBJ2-3
cdr3_length: 15
clone_size: few
v_call: TRBV6-2/TRBV6-3
d_call: TRBD2

cdr3_nt: TGTGCCAGCAGCCACGGGACTAGCGTCAATGAGCAGTTCTTC
cdr3_aa: CASSHGTSVNEQFF
j_call: TRBJ2-1
cdr3_length: 14
clone_size: few
v_call: TRBV7-2
d_call: TRBD2

cdr3_nt: TGTGCCAGCAGTTACAGCGTGGGGGGTGGCTACACCTTC
cdr3_aa: CASSYSVGGGYTF
j_call: TRBJ1-2
cdr3_length: 13
clone_size: few
v_call: TRBV6-5
d_call: .

cdr3_nt: TGCGCCAGCAGCTCCGGGGGGGGCCGGATCGGCGGTGGAGAGACCCAGTACTTC
cdr3_aa: CASSSGGGRIGGGETQYF
j_call: TRBJ2-5
cdr3_length: 18
clone_size: .
v_call: TRBV5-1
d_call: TRBD2

cdr3_nt: TGCAGCGTTGGCTGGGATAAGCTCTCCGAGCAGTACTTC
cdr3_aa: CSVGWDKLSEQYF
j_call: TRBJ2-7
cdr3_length: 13
clone_size: .
v_call: TRBV29-1
d_call: .

cdr3_nt: TGTGCCAGCAGGTCGGGACTAGCCCAAGAGACCCAGTACTTC
cdr3_aa: CASRSGLAQETQYF
j_call: TRBJ2-5
cdr3_length: 14
clone_size: few
v_call: TRBV27
d_call: TRBD2

cdr3_nt: TGTGCCAGCAGCCACCAAGGCAGGGGGCAAGGCGGCTACACCTTC
cdr3_aa: CASSHQGRGQGGYTF
j_call: TRBJ1-2
cdr3_length: 15
clone_size: few
v_call: TRBV5-6
d_call: TRBD1

cdr3_nt: TGTGCCAGCAGCTTAGAATCGCGCACTGAAGCTTTCTTT
cdr3_aa: CASSLESRTEAFF
j_call: TRBJ1-1
cdr3_length: 13
clone_size: few
v_call: TRBV7-9
d_call: .

cdr3_nt: TGTGCCTGGGGGGGCATTAGCACAGATACGCAGTATTTT
cdr3_aa: CAWGGISTDTQYF
j_call: TRBJ2-3
cdr3_length: 13
clone_size: .
v_call: TRBV30
d_call: .

cdr3_nt: TGCGCCAGCAGCCCTGAGGGGGCCGGGGAGCTGTTTTTT
cdr3_aa: CASSPEGAGELFF
j_call: TRBJ2-2
cdr3_length: 13
clone_size: many
v_call: TRBV4-3
d_call: .

cdr3_nt: TGTGCCAGCAGCTCCGCCGGGACTTACAATGAGCAGTTCTTC
cdr3_aa: CASSSAGTYNEQFF
j_call: TRBJ2-1
cdr3_length: 14
clone_size: many
v_call: TRBV7-3
d_call: .

cdr3_nt: TGTGCCAGCAGTCACGGGACAGCGATCTACGAGCAGTACTTC
cdr3_aa: CASSHGTAIYEQYF
j_call: TRBJ2-7
cdr3_length: 14
clone_size: few
v_call: TRBV27
d_call: TRBD1

cdr3_nt: TGTGCCAGTAGCGTCCCGGGACTCAATCAGCCCCAGCATTTT
cdr3_aa: CASSVPGLNQPQHF
j_call: TRBJ1-5
cdr3_length: 14
clone_size: .
v_call: TRBV19
d_call: .

cdr3_nt: TGTGCCATCATGAACTCACTAGCGGGCCAAGGCCGCGAGCAGTACTTC
cdr3_aa: CAIMNSLAGQGREQYF
j_call: TRBJ2-7
cdr3_length: 16
clone_size: few
v_call: TRBV10-3
d_call: TRBD2

cdr3_nt: TGCGCCAGCAGGGCCGTGGATACCTACAATGAGCAGTTCTTC
cdr3_aa: CASRAVDTYNEQFF
j_call: TRBJ2-1
cdr3_length: 14
clone_size: .
v_call: TRBV5-1
d_call: .

cdr3_nt: TGCGCCAGCAGCCTACCGGGGGTAGCGGTTATGAACACCGGGGAGCTGTTTTTT
cdr3_aa: CASSLPGVAVMNTGELFF
j_call: TRBJ2-2
cdr3_length: 18
clone_size: few
v_call: TRBV5-1
d_call: .

cdr3_nt: TGCGCCAGCAGAGGTGGGGATAGCACAGATACGCAGTATTTT
cdr3_aa: CASRGGDSTDTQYF
j_call: TRBJ2-3
cdr3_length: 14
clone_size: few
v_call: TRBV10-2
d_call: .

cdr3_nt: TGCTGTGCTTCACTCCCAGGGGCGGTGAGCACAGATACGCAGTATTTT
cdr3_aa: CCASLPGAVSTDTQYF
j_call: TRBJ2-3
cdr3_length: 16
clone_size: .
v_call: TRBV20-1
d_call: .

cdr3_nt: TGCAGTCATAGGGGTGGTGGAGTTCGCGACAATGAGCAGTTCTTC
cdr3_aa: CSHRGGGVRDNEQFF
j_call: TRBJ2-1
cdr3_length: 15
clone_size: many
v_call: TRBV29-1
d_call: .

cdr3_nt: TGTGCCAGCCGCTCAGGGTGGACCTCCTACGAGCAGTACTTC
cdr3_aa: CASRSGWTSYEQYF
j_call: TRBJ2-7
cdr3_length: 14
clone_size: .
v_call: TRBV6-1
d_call: .

cdr3_nt: TGCGCCAGCAGCCGGACTATTCGTTACAATGAGCAGTTCTTC
cdr3_aa: CASSRTIRYNEQFF
j_call: TRBJ2-1
cdr3_length: 14
clone_size: few
v_call: TRBV4-3
d_call: .

cdr3_nt: TGCGCCAGCAGCTTGGAAGCGGGGACTTACAATGAGCAGTTCTTC
cdr3_aa: CASSLEAGTYNEQFF
j_call: TRBJ2-1
cdr3_length: 15
clone_size: many
v_call: TRBV5-1
d_call: TRBD2

cdr3_nt: TGTGCCACCAGCAGGGAAGGGGACACTGGAGCAACTAATGAAAAACTGTTTTTT
cdr3_aa: CATSREGDTGATNEKLFF
j_call: TRBJ1-4
cdr3_length: 18
clone_size: .
v_call: TRBV15
d_call: .

cdr3_nt: TGTGCCAGCAGTTACTCGAGTACAAGACTAGCGGGAGTCGAGCAGTACTTC
cdr3_aa: CASSYSSTRLAGVEQYF
j_call: TRBJ2-7
cdr3_length: 17
clone_size: many
v_call: TRBV6-5
d_call: TRBD2

cdr3_nt: TGCAGTGCTAGGCTACTTAGTAACACCGGGGAGCTGTTTTTT
cdr3_aa: CSARLLSNTGELFF
j_call: TRBJ2-2
cdr3_length: 14
clone_size: .
v_call: TRBV20-1
d_call: .

cdr3_nt: TGTGCCAGCAGCTTAGTCCTAGCGGGAGTTGTTGAGCAGTTCTTC
cdr3_aa: CASSLVLAGVVEQFF
j_call: TRBJ2-1
cdr3_length: 15
clone_size: .
v_call: TRBV11-2
d_call: TRBD2

cdr3_nt: TGTGCCACCAGTGGGCCCGGAGGGTTGGAGACCCAGTACTTC
cdr3_aa: CATSGPGGLETQYF
j_call: TRBJ2-5
cdr3_length: 14
clone_size: .
v_call: TRBV24-1
d_call: .

cdr3_nt: TGTGCCAGCAGCTTAGTTGAGTTTGTGACAGGGGATGGCTACACCTTC
cdr3_aa: CASSLVEFVTGDGYTF
j_call: TRBJ1-2
cdr3_length: 16
clone_size: .
v_call: TRBV7-2
d_call: TRBD1

cdr3_nt: TGTGCCAGCAGCGTAGGGGTGAGCGGGAGCACAGATACGCAGTATTTT
cdr3_aa: CASSVGVSGSTDTQYF
j_call: TRBJ2-3
cdr3_length: 16
clone_size: few
v_call: TRBV9
d_call: .

cdr3_nt: TGCGCCAGCAGCCAAGAGGCGCCGGGACAGGGGGTACTCTTCTATAATTCACCCCTCCACTTT
cdr3_aa: CASSQEAPGQGVLFYNSPLHF
j_call: TRBJ1-6
cdr3_length: 21
clone_size: .
v_call: TRBV4-1
d_call: TRBD1

cdr3_nt: TGTGCCAGCAGTTACGCCGGGACAGGGGAATACACCGGGGAGCTGTTTTTT
cdr3_aa: CASSYAGTGEYTGELFF
j_call: TRBJ2-2
cdr3_length: 17
clone_size: few
v_call: TRBV6-5
d_call: TRBD1

cdr3_nt: TGTGCCATTGCGACGAATTCCCTCCACACGAACACCGGGGAGCTGTTTTTT
cdr3_aa: CAIATNSLHTNTGELFF
j_call: TRBJ2-2
cdr3_length: 17
clone_size: few
v_call: TRBV10-3
d_call: .

cdr3_nt: TGTGCCAGCAGTTCTGGGGCGGGAGGGGCGGATACGCAGTATTTT
cdr3_aa: CASSSGAGGADTQYF
j_call: TRBJ2-3
cdr3_length: 15
clone_size: .
v_call: TRBV28
d_call: TRBD2

cdr3_nt: TGCGCCAGCAGCCAAGGGATCGGGCAAGAGACCCAGTACTTC
cdr3_aa: CASSQGIGQETQYF
j_call: TRBJ2-5
cdr3_length: 14
clone_size: .
v_call: TRBV4-3
d_call: .

cdr3_nt: TGTGCCAGCAGCTTAGCGCGGGGAGCTAACTATGGCTACACCTTC
cdr3_aa: CASSLARGANYGYTF
j_call: TRBJ1-2
cdr3_length: 15
clone_size: .
v_call: TRBV7-9
d_call: .

cdr3_nt: TGCGCCAGCGGACGGGAGGATGAGCAGTTCTTC
cdr3_aa: CASGREDEQFF
j_call: TRBJ2-1
cdr3_length: 11
clone_size: .
v_call: TRBV5-1
d_call: TRBD2

cdr3_nt: TGTGCCATCAGTTTTGGACTAGCGGGAGCGGGGGAGCAGTACTTC
cdr3_aa: CAISFGLAGAGEQYF
j_call: TRBJ2-7
cdr3_length: 15
clone_size: few
v_call: TRBV10-3
d_call: TRBD2

cdr3_nt: TGTGCCAGCCGGGCCACCGTCGGGGAGCTGTTTTTT
cdr3_aa: CASRATVGELFF
j_call: TRBJ2-2
cdr3_length: 12
clone_size: .
v_call: TRBV7-2
d_call: .

cdr3_nt: TGTGCCAGCAGCTTAGTTGATCAGCCCCAGCATTTT
cdr3_aa: CASSLVDQPQHF
j_call: TRBJ1-5
cdr3_length: 12
clone_size: many
v_call: TRBV7-9
d_call: .

cdr3_nt: TGCAGTGCTAGGGGTAGCCCTGGGGGTACGCAGTATTTT
cdr3_aa: CSARGSPGGTQYF
j_call: TRBJ2-3
cdr3_length: 13
clone_size: few
v_call: TRBV20-1
d_call: .

cdr3_nt: TGTGCCACCAGCAGAGTTAGGACAACTAATGAAAAACTGTTTTTT
cdr3_aa: CATSRVRTTNEKLFF
j_call: TRBJ1-4
cdr3_length: 15
clone_size: few
v_call: TRBV15
d_call: .